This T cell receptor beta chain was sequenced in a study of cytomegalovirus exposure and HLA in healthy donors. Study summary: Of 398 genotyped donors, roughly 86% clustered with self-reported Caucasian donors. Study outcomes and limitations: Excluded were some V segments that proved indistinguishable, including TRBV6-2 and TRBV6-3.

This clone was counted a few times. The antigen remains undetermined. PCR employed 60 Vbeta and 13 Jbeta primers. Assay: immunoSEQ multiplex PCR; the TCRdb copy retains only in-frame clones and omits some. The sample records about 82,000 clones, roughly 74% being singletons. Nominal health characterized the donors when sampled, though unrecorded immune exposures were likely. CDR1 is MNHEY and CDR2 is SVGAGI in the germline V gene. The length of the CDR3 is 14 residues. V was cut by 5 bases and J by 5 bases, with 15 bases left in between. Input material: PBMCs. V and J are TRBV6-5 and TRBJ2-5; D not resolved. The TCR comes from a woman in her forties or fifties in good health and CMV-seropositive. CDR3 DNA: TGTGCCAGCAGTGGAGCCGGTGGTGTGGAGACCCAGTACTTC. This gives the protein CASSGAGGVETQYF.